A selection of T cell receptor beta chains follows, all from one sample in a study of cytomegalovirus exposure and HLA in healthy donors. TCRdb keeps only in-frame clones here, not all; method: immunoSEQ multiplex PCR. Of some 170,000 clones in the sample, approximately 80% are singletons; the top ten hold about 7%. The sample taken for sequencing was PBMCs. The receptors were sampled from a woman in her twenties or thirties in good health and CMV-seropositive. Both conserved end residues are part of each CDR3. D genes are given only for firm matches. The size field is filled for only some rows; it gives once, few, many or a size class.

J	size	V	D	DNA	CDR3
TRBJ2-6	NA	TRBV10-3	TRBD1	TGTGCCATCAGTTGGCCGGGACAGGGAACTGGGGCCAACGTCCTGACTTTC	CAISWPGQGTGANVLTF
TRBJ1-5	NA	TRBV18	TRBD1	TGTGCCAGCTCCCCCGGACAGGGCAATCAGCCCCAGCATTTT	CASSPGQGNQPQHF
TRBJ1-2	NA	TRBV11-2	NA	TGTGCCAGCAGCTTAGGGGTACAGGGCTACGCCTTC	CASSLGVQGYAF
TRBJ2-1	NA	TRBV28	TRBD1	TGTGCCAGCAGTTTTTCGAAAGGGGGCGTCTATGAGCAGTTCTTC	CASSFSKGGVYEQFF
TRBJ2-7	NA	TRBV5-1	NA	TGCGCCAGCAGCTTGGGGACAGTCAACGAGCAGTACTTC	CASSLGTVNEQYF
TRBJ1-3	NA	TRBV7-6	NA	TGTGCCAGCAGCTTTAGCCCATTGGGACTCAGCTCTGGAAACACCATATATTTT	CASSFSPLGLSSGNTIYF
TRBJ1-4	once	TRBV9	TRBD1	TGTGCCAGCAGCGAGGGGACAGTAGATAGTGAAAAACTGTTTTTT	CASSEGTVDSEKLFF
TRBJ1-2	NA	TRBV4-1	NA	TGCGCCAGCAGCCAACTCGCTTTATTAACAGGTTCTAATGGCTACACCTTC	CASSQLALLTGSNGYTF
TRBJ1-5	NA	TRBV2	TRBD1	TGTGCCAGCAGCGCTGGGACAGGGGGTCAGCCCCAGCATTTT	CASSAGTGGQPQHF
TRBJ2-5	once	TRBV7-2	NA	TGTGCCAGCAGCTTAGAACGGGGGGGGCAGGGGGCCCAGTACTTC	CASSLERGGQGAQYF
TRBJ1-5	NA	TRBV7-2	NA	TGTGCCAGCAGTTTTTACAATCAGCCCCAGCATTTT	CASSFYNQPQHF
TRBJ2-7	few	TRBV6-5	TRBD1	TGTGCCAGCAGTTACGCCGGGACAGGGAGCTACGAGCAGTACTTC	CASSYAGTGSYEQYF
TRBJ1-1	NA	TRBV27	NA	TGTGCCAGCAGTTTATTGGCAGGGTGGGACACTGAAGCTTTCTTT	CASSLLAGWDTEAFF
TRBJ1-2	NA	TRBV6-1	NA	TGTGCCAGCAGTGATCGGCAGGGCTATGGCTACACCTTC	CASSDRQGYGYTF
TRBJ1-2	NA	TRBV5-1	NA	TGCGCCAGCAGCTTGGCACCAGGGGCTGGCTACACCTTC	CASSLAPGAGYTF
TRBJ1-1	few	TRBV2	NA	TGTGCCAGCACCTTAGACAGTTTTAAAGCTTTCTTT	CASTLDSFKAFF
TRBJ2-1	NA	TRBV10-3	TRBD1	TGTGCCATCAGTGCCGTGGACAGGTACAATGAGCAGTTCTTC	CAISAVDRYNEQFF
TRBJ2-7	few	TRBV7-8	TRBD2	TGTGCCAGCAGCTTAGGGGGGGGGACCTACGAGCAGTACTTC	CASSLGGGTYEQYF
TRBJ2-2	few	TRBV7-6	NA	TGTGCCAGCAGCAAAGGGGCGCAGGGAGGCACCGGGGAGCTGTTTTTT	CASSKGAQGGTGELFF
TRBJ2-5	NA	TRBV4-3	TRBD1	TGCGCCAGCAGCCAAGAAGGTCCCCAAACAGGGGGCGGTGAGACCCAGTACTTC	CASSQEGPQTGGGETQYF
TRBJ1-1	once	TRBV6-5	TRBD1	TGTGCCAGCAGCCAAGATTGGGACAGCTCTGAAGCTTTCTTT	CASSQDWDSSEAFF
TRBJ2-7	NA	TRBV20-1	TRBD1	TGCAGTGCTAGAGATGAGGGACAGGCATACTTC	CSARDEGQAYF
TRBJ2-1	NA	TRBV7-2	NA	TGTGCCAGCACCCCCGGGACACACTCTTACAATGAGCAGTTCTTC	CASTPGTHSYNEQFF
TRBJ2-1	once	TRBV28	NA	TGTGCCAGCAGTGAGACTAGAGGGCAGTTCTTC	CASSETRGQFF
TRBJ2-5	NA	TRBV5-4	NA	TGTGCCAGCAGCTTGAGACAGGTGCGGGAGACCCAGTACTTC	CASSLRQVRETQYF
TRBJ2-3	NA	TRBV7-6	TRBD2	TGTGCCAGCAGCCCCAGGACTAGCGGGGCAGATACGCAGTATTTT	CASSPRTSGADTQYF
TRBJ2-3	few	TRBV6-6	NA	TGTGCCAGCAGCCCCCGAGTCGGAGGGGTCACAGATACGCAGTATTTT	CASSPRVGGVTDTQYF
TRBJ2-7	NA	TRBV25-1	NA	TGTGCCAGCAGTGGAGGACAGAAAACCTACGAGCAGTACTTC	CASSGGQKTYEQYF
TRBJ1-2	NA	TRBV30	TRBD1	TGTGCCTGGAGTGCACAGACAGGGAGTTCTAGCTATGGCTACACCTTC	CAWSAQTGSSSYGYTF
TRBJ1-5	NA	TRBV30	TRBD1	TGTGCCTGGAGTGCAGGGGGCTATCAGCCCCAGCATTTT	CAWSAGGYQPQHF
TRBJ1-6	NA	TRBV5-1	TRBD1	TGCGCCAGCAGCTCTGGACAGGGAGGGTTTGAGGGGTATAATTCACCCCTCCACTTT	CASSSGQGGFEGYNSPLHF
TRBJ1-2	few	TRBV5-8	NA	TGTGCCAGCAGCTTGGACAGGGACTATGGCTACACCTTC	CASSLDRDYGYTF
TRBJ2-7	once	TRBV28	NA	TGTGCCAGTCGGAAGGCAGGCAAATACGAGCAGTACTTC	CASRKAGKYEQYF
TRBJ1-2	few	TRBV7-2	NA	TGTGCCAGCAGCCTCGAGCGCAGGGATGGCTACACCTTC	CASSLERRDGYTF
TRBJ2-7	NA	TRBV15	TRBD2	TGTGCCACCAGCATCCTAGCGGGGGATTCCTACGAGCAGTACTTC	CATSILAGDSYEQYF
TRBJ1-1	NA	TRBV5-1	NA	TGCGCCAGCAGAAGAGGTCGTAACACTGAAGCTTTCTTT	CASRRGRNTEAFF
TRBJ1-4	NA	TRBV9	NA	TGTGCCAGCAGCGTAGGTTTCGGAGTGAGTGAAAAACTGTTTTTT	CASSVGFGVSEKLFF
TRBJ2-5	few	TRBV6-6	NA	TGTGCCAGCAGTCAGACTCAGACAGGGACCCAGTACTTC	CASSQTQTGTQYF
TRBJ2-5	few	TRBV7-9	TRBD1	TGTGCCAGCAGCCCAGGGACAGGGGAAGAGACCCAGTACTTC	CASSPGTGEETQYF
TRBJ2-7	NA	TRBV6-5	TRBD1	TGTGCCAGCAGTTACAGATACGGACAGGGCGCCTACGAGCAGTACTTC	CASSYRYGQGAYEQYF
TRBJ1-2	NA	TRBV6-1	NA	TGTGCCAGCAGTGCATTACAGGGTCCCAATACTTTCTATGGCTACACCTTC	CASSALQGPNTFYGYTF
TRBJ1-1	NA	TRBV7-2	TRBD1	TGTGCCAGCAGCTTAGGGACAGGGAAAGCTTTCTTT	CASSLGTGKAFF
TRBJ1-6	NA	TRBV7-6	NA	TGTGCCAGCAGCTTAGCGTTATATAATTCACCCCTCCACTTT	CASSLALYNSPLHF
TRBJ1-5	NA	TRBV18	NA	TGTGCCAGCCAACAGGGTCGGGGTCAGCCCCAGCATTTT	CASQQGRGQPQHF
TRBJ2-7	NA	TRBV9	TRBD2	TGTGCCAGCAGCCCGGTGGGGGGGGTTCTCTCCTACGAGCAGTACTTC	CASSPVGGVLSYEQYF
TRBJ2-7	once	TRBV5-1	NA	TGCGCCAGCAGTTCTACAGGGTGGGAGCAGTACTTC	CASSSTGWEQYF
TRBJ2-5	NA	TRBV6-5	TRBD1	TGTGCCAGCAGTTCACAGGGGGCACGGTGGGAGACCCAGTACTTC	CASSSQGARWETQYF
TRBJ1-2	NA	TRBV30	TRBD1	TGTGCCTGGAGTGCACAGACAGGGAGTTCTAACTATGGCTACACCTTC	CAWSAQTGSSNYGYTF
TRBJ2-2	NA	TRBV5-1	NA	TGCGCCAGCAGCTTGGAGGTGGTTCCAGGAAGGACCGGGGAGCTGTTTTTT	CASSLEVVPGRTGELFF
TRBJ2-7	NA	TRBV7-2	TRBD1	TGTGCCAGCAGTAAGGGACAGATCAAAGCCTACGAGCAGTACTTC	CASSKGQIKAYEQYF
TRBJ1-3	NA	TRBV6-6	NA	TGTGCCGGAGCCTCGACAGTACCCAATGATGGGACCATATATTTT	CAGASTVPNDGTIYF
TRBJ2-3	NA	TRBV7-8	NA	TGTGCCAGCAGCTTATCTCAGGGTAGAGCAGATACGCAGTATTTT	CASSLSQGRADTQYF
TRBJ2-7	NA	TRBV6-5	TRBD2	TGTGCCAGCAGTGTCGCGGGGGGGTGGAACGAGCAGTACTTC	CASSVAGGWNEQYF
TRBJ1-1	NA	TRBV28	NA	TGTGCCAGCATAGGGGTGAACACTGAAGCTTTCTTT	CASIGVNTEAFF